The 9 T cell receptor beta chains listed next were all sequenced from one sample in a study of blood T cell repertoires in COVID-19. Assay used: immunoSEQ multiplex PCR; TCRdb lists only in-frame clones, some missing. Of a few hundred thousand clones in the sample, around 87% are singletons; the top ten hold approximately 1.2%. Sequenced input: PBMCs or T cells enriched from blood (not recorded which). Source of these receptors: a man aged 30-40 years who had recovered from COVID-19.

This clone was found once. This rearrangement joins TRBV2 to TRBJ2-7, with 7 bases lining up with TRBD1. CDR3 size: 15 residues. Trimming took 5 bases from V and 3 from J; bases not matched to a gene: 10. Germline loops: CDR1 SNHLY, CDR2 FYNNEI. CDR3 protein: CASSSLGTVLYEQYF. The CDR3 region has the DNA TGTGCCAGCAGTTCTCTTGGGACAGTTCTCTACGAGCAGTACTTC.

The chain recombines TRBV5-1 with TRBJ2-7; possible D gene TRBD1, 6 bases. This CDR3 has 15 residues. The V gene lost 0 bases and the J gene lost 4 bases, with 14 bases spanning the gap. Germline CDR1 SGHRS, CDR2 YFSETQ. For the CDR3, the DNA is TGCGCCAGCAGCTTGGCGGCAGGGGCAAGTTACGAGCAGTACTTC. Its protein is CASSLAAGASYEQYF.

The J gene is TRBJ2-7, the V gene TRBV21-1; the D call in the table, TRBD2, was not verified against the DNA. TRBV21-1 is tagged as a pseudogene. This CDR3 is 19 amino acids long. CDR3 sequence: CASSKGGPAGGRSSYEQYF. CDR3 DNA sequence: TGTGCCAGCAGCAAAGGCGGGCCAGCGGGGGGCCGAAGCTCCTACGAGCAGTACTTC.

The DNA for the CDR3 is TGTGCCAGCAGCAGACAGTTCCAAGAGACCCAGTACTTC. It is translated as CASSRQFQETQYF. V usage is TRBV6-2 or TRBV6-3 and J usage is TRBJ2-5; D is perhaps TRBD1 (5 bases). This CDR3 spans 13 amino acids. V dropped 6 bases and J dropped 1 base, with 9 bases sitting between them. Germline V gene lookup returns CDR1 MNHEY and CDR2 SVGEGT.

The chain carries TRBV5-6 and TRBJ1-1; D may be TRBD1 (6 bases). Germline V gene sequence: CDR1 SGHDT, CDR2 YYEEEE. CDR3 length equals 15 residues. The V gene lost 5 bases and the J gene lost 3 bases, with 17 bases spanning the gap. The CDR3 nucleotides are TGTGCCAGCAGGCAAACGGCAGGGACATACACTGAAGCTTTCTTT. Residues: CASRQTAGTYTEAFF. Together with reference TRBV5-6 and TRBJ1-1, the CDR3 gives the full variable domain: DAGVTQSPTHLIKTRGQQVTLRCSPKSGHDTVSWYQQALGQGPQFIFQYYEEEERQRGNFPDRFSGHQFPNYSSELNVNALLLGDSALYLCASRQTAGTYTEAFFGQGTRLTVV.

V gene TRBV2 combines with J gene TRBJ2-7; 9 nucleotides align to TRBD1. Germline CDR1 and CDR2: SNHLY and FYNNEI. After removal of 7 bases from V and 6 bases from J, the junction contained 7 bases not matched to a gene. The CDR3 runs to 13 residues. CDR3 sequence reads: CASIRDRDLEQYF. In DNA form, the CDR3 reads TGTGCCAGCATTAGGGACAGGGATCTCGAGCAGTACTTC.

The chain carries TRBV6-1 and TRBJ1-1; D uncertain. Looked up from germline, CDR1 is MNHNS and CDR2 is SASEGT. CDR3 length equals 15 residues. The V gene lost 1 base and the J gene lost 2 bases, with 11 bases spanning the gap. The CDR3 DNA reads TGTGCCAGCAGTGAAGATTGGGCACCCAACACTGAAGCTTTCTTT. Translation gives CASSEDWAPNTEAFF.

V gene TRBV5-1 combines with J gene TRBJ2-3, with a possible D match to TRBD1 (6 bases). V was pared by 4 bases and J by 2 bases, with 11 bases between. In germline, CDR1 is SGHRS, CDR2 YFSETQ. The CDR3 has 14 residues. The CDR3 nucleotides read TGCGCCAGCAGCACTGGACAGCACACAGATACGCAGTATTTT. Encoded protein: CASSTGQHTDTQYF.

The V call is TRBV14, the J call TRBJ1-3, with TRBD1 identical over 7 bases. The V gene end was trimmed by 4 bases and the J gene end by 9 bases; junction bases not matched to a gene: 9. Looked up from germline, CDR1 is SGHDN and CDR2 is FVKESK. The CDR3 covers 14 residues. The CDR3 loop is CASSPRTGGSTIYF. The CDR3 DNA follows: TGTGCCAGCAGCCCGAGGACAGGTGGGAGCACCATATATTTT.